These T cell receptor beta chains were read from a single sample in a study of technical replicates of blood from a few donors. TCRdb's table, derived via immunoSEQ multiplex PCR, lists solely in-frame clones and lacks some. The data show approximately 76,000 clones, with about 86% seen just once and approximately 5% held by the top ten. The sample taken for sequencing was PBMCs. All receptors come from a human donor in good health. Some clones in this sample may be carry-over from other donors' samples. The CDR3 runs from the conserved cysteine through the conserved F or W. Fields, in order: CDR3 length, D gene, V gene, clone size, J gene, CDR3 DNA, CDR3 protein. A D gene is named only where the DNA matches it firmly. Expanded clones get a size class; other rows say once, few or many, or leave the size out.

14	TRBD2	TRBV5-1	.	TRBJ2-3	TGCGCCAGCTCCCCCGGACTAGCGGCCCAAACGCAGTATTTT	CASSPGLAAQTQYF
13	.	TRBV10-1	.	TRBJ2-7	TGCGCCAGCAGATTCAACGACTCCGGCGAGCAGTACTTC	CASRFNDSGEQYF
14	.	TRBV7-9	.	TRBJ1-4	TGTGCCAGCAGCCTCGACTCCTGGGATGAAAAACTGTTTTTT	CASSLDSWDEKLFF
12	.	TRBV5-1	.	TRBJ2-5	TGCGCCAGCAGCTTGGCTGGCGAGACCCAGTACTTC	CASSLAGETQYF
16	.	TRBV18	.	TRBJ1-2	TGTGCCAGCTCACCCCCACAGGGAGGGACCAACTATGGCTACACCTTC	CASSPPQGGTNYGYTF
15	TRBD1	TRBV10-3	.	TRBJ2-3	TGTGCCATCAGTGTACAGGGGGACATCACAGATACGCAGTATTTT	CAISVQGDITDTQYF
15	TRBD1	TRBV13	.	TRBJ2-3	TGTGCCAGCAGCTTTGGACAGGGGGCAGGAGATACGCAGTATTTT	CASSFGQGAGDTQYF
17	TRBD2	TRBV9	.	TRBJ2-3	TGTGCCAGCAGCGCTACTACGGGGGGGCTCTACACAGATACGCAGTATTTT	CASSATTGGLYTDTQYF
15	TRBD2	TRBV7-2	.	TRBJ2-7	TGTGCCAGCAGCTACGGGGTGTTGGGGGGGGGTGAGCAGTACTTC	CASSYGVLGGGEQYF
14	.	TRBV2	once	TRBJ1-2	TGTGCCAGCACCACCAGGGGCAGGAAGGATGGCTACACCTTC	CASTTRGRKDGYTF
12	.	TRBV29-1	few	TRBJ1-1	TGCAGCGTCGGGACACCTAACACTGAAGCTTTCTTT	CSVGTPNTEAFF
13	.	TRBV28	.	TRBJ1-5	TGTGCCAGCTCTCGGACAGTCAATCAGCCCCAGCATTTT	CASSRTVNQPQHF
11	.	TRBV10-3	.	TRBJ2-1	TGTGCCATCAGGGACACCGATGATCAGTTCTTC	CAIRDTDDQFF
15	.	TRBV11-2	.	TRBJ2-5	TGTGCCAGCAGCTCAATACTACGAACCTTCTCTACCCAGTACTTC	CASSSILRTFSTQYF
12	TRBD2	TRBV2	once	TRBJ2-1	TGTGCCAGCAATGGCGGGAGAGGAGAGCAGTTCTTC	CASNGGRGEQFF
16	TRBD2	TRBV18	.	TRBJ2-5	TGTGCCAGCTCACCATGGAGCGGGAGTTGGAGAGAGACCCAGTACTTC	CASSPWSGSWRETQYF
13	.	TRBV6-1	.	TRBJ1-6	TGTGCCAGCAGTGAAAACAGGGTCCCACCCCTCCACTTT	CASSENRVPPLHF
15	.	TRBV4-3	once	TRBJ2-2	TGCGCCAGCAGCCAATCACGGAGGGCCGGCGGGGAGCTGTTTTTT	CASSQSRRAGGELFF
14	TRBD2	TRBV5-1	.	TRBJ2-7	TGCGCCAGCAGCTTGCGCGGGAGTATAGGAAAGCAGTACTTC	CASSLRGSIGKQYF
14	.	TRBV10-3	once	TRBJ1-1	TGTGCCATCAGTGAGTCAAGAGAGAACACTGAAGCTTTCTTT	CAISESRENTEAFF
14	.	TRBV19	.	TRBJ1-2	TGTGCCAGTAGTATAATAGAGGCAGGGGATGGCTACACCTTC	CASSIIEAGDGYTF
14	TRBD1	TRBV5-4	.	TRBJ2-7	TGTGCCAGCAGCTTACAGGGGGCGTCCTACGAGCAGTACTTC	CASSLQGASYEQYF
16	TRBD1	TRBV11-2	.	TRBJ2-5	TGTGCCAGCAGCTTAGGTGGACAGGGGGGAGAAGAGACCCAGTACTTC	CASSLGGQGGEETQYF
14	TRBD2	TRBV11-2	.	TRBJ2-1	TGTGCCAGCACCGTTCTGGGGGGGTCCAATGAGCAGTTCTTC	CASTVLGGSNEQFF